This section outlines one T cell receptor (beta chain) sequence together with its context. The assay was immunoSEQ multiplex PCR, and TCRdb's table has in-frame clones only and misses some. This table has 200,000 to 300,000 clones, approximately 87% appearing once. The data are from a study of blood T cell repertoires in COVID-19. Overall study: T cells, B-cell-depleted T cells, or PBMCs provided the cDNA or gDNA that served as material.

The CDR3 has 15 residues. After removal of 6 bases from V and 0 bases from J, the junction contained 6 bases not matched to a gene. In germline, CDR1 is SNHLY, CDR2 FYNNEI. The sequencing sample was made of peripheral blood. This clonotype was obtained from a woman in her forties or fifties with acute or convalescent COVID-19. V is TRBV2 and J is TRBJ2-3; TRBD1 aligns across 7 bases. The CDR3 here is CASRNRDSSTDTQYF. CDR3 nucleotide sequence: TGTGCCAGCAGAAACCGGGACAGTAGCACAGATACGCAGTATTTT. Variable domain in full (rest from reference TRBV2 and TRBJ2-3): EPEVTQTPSHQVTQMGQEVILRCVPISNHLYFYWYRQILGQKVEFLVSFYNNEISEKSEIFDDQFSVERPDGSNFTLKIRSTKLEDSAMYFCASRNRDSSTDTQYFGPGTRLTVL.